This TCR beta chain was recorded in a study of human T cells and chemical hapten exposure. General study points: Alopecia in all donors means immunity may differ from healthy individuals. Relative to controls, expanded TCRs formed significantly more large CDR3 similarity clusters.

In the study's own analysis: Per sample, the median was around 100,000 TCRs, with values from around 24,000 to 710,000. TCRdb used MiXCR to reprocess the RACE reads, holding one entry per CDR3 protein. These V and J calls originate from TCRdb's pipeline instead of the authors' own analysis. The data contain some 70,000 distinct CDR3 sequences, approximately 35% of them singletons. The CDR3 is 15 residues long. V was trimmed by 5 bases and J by 6 bases, leaving 18 bases between them. CDR1 and CDR2 (germline): SGDLS, YYNGEE. In its sample, this clonotype was seen a few times. Its cognate antigen is unknown. The time point: patch test 1, 2 weeks after DPC sensitization. Specified treatment: therapeutic diphenylcyclopropenone sensitization with weekly scalp DPC.

This TCR was recovered from a man between 40 and 49 years old with alopecia areata. Some clones in this sample may be carry-over from other donors' samples. The chain employs TRBV9 and TRBJ2-1, with TRBD2 as a possible D gene (6 bases). The material was whole blood, obtained in connection with sensitization to the hapten diphenylcyclopropenone (DPC). The CDR3 bases are TGTGCCAGCAGTCCAAGGGCCTACGGGGGCAATGAGCAGTTCTTC. It is translated as CASSPRAYGGNEQFF. Full variable domain (rest looked up from reference TRBV9 and TRBJ2-1): DSGVTQTPKHLITATGQRVTLRCSPRSGDLSVYWYQQSLDQGLQFLIQYYNGEERAKGNILERFSAQQFPDLHSELNLSSLELGDSALYFCASSPRAYGGNEQFFGPGTRLTVL.